The 13 T cell receptor beta chains reported below all come from one sample, sequenced in a study of PD-1 blockade in classical Hodgkin lymphoma. TCRdb's table, derived via immunoSEQ multiplex PCR, lists solely in-frame clones and lacks some. Here the sample spans over 35,000 clones, about 87% being singletons. Brentuximab vedotin exposure varied among the patients, all of whom had relapsed after autologous stem cell transplantation. This sample comprised peripheral blood mononuclear cells (PBMCs), obtained at baseline. The receptors stem from a human donor with classical Hodgkin lymphoma.

The V and J genes are TRBV19 and TRBJ1-5; 11 nucleotides line up with TRBD1. J was trimmed by 6 bases and V by 3 bases; bases with no gene match: 4. The CDR3 is 15 residues long. Germline-derived CDR1 and CDR2 are LNHDA and SQIVND (reference sequence). This CDR3 reads CASSIRGQGGQPQHF. CDR3 bases: TGTGCCAGTAGTATTAGGGGACAGGGGGGTCAGCCCCAGCATTTT.

The V gene is TRBV18, the J gene TRBJ2-5; 11 bases align to TRBD2. CDR1 KGHSH and CDR2 LQKENI come from the germline V gene. This CDR3 spans 17 amino acids. V lost 3 bases to trimming and J lost 2 bases; unmatched junction nucleotides: 8. CDR3: CASSPGTSGSGQETQYF. DNA for the CDR3: TGTGCCAGCTCACCCGGTACTAGCGGGAGTGGGCAAGAGACCCAGTACTTC.

The rearrangement uses TRBV5-6 and TRBJ1-4; the match to TRBD1 covers 7 bases. This CDR3 contains 15 residues. The J segment lost 3 bases and the V segment lost 4 bases, leaving 6 bases of the junction unmatched. Per germline, CDR1 SGHDT and CDR2 YYEEEE. In DNA, the CDR3 is TGTGCCAGCAGCGACAACAGGGGTGCTAATGAAAAACTGTTTTTT. Amino acid sequence: CASSDNRGANEKLFF.

This clone was found once. The V and J genes are TRBV7-3 and TRBJ2-3, with 7 bases aligning to TRBD2. V shed 4 bases and J 3 bases; nucleotides not matched to a gene: 1. In germline, CDR1 is SGHTA, CDR2 FQGTGA. This CDR3 region has 13 residues. The CDR3 spells CASSSLATDTQYF. CDR3 coding DNA: TGTGCCAGCAGCTCACTAGCGACAGATACGCAGTATTTT.

The chain uses TRBV14 and TRBJ2-1; D unclear. With 1 base removed from V and 9 bases from J, the gap between germline ends came to 7 bases. This CDR3 spans 12 amino acids. Germline V gene sequence: CDR1 SGHDN, CDR2 FVKESK. The CDR3 spells CASSQVGFEQFF. CDR3 sequence (DNA): TGTGCCAGCAGCCAAGTCGGGTTTGAGCAGTTCTTC.

The chain uses TRBV7-8 and TRBJ1-3; 10 bases fit TRBD1. V trimming: 5 bases; J trimming: 8 bases; junction bases outside the gene matches: 9. The germline gives CDR1 SGHVS, CDR2 FQNEAQ. This CDR3 has 15 residues. CDR3 sequence (DNA): TGTGCCAGCAGCCCGACTCGACAGGGGGCGGACACCATATATTTT. It encodes CASSPTRQGADTIYF.

This chain connects TRBV5-1 to TRBJ1-2; D is unresolved. V gave up 4 bases and J gave up 11 bases, with 18 bases separating them. From germline, CDR1 is SGHRS and CDR2 YFSETQ. The CDR3 runs to 13 residues. CDR3 sequence reads: CASSDGRRLGYTF. The CDR3 DNA reads as TGCGCCAGCAGCGATGGACGGAGGTTAGGATACACCTTC. Based on the CDR3 plus reference TRBV5-1 and TRBJ1-2, the full variable domain is KAGVTQTPRYLIKTRGQQVTLSCSPISGHRSVSWYQQTPGQGLQFLFEYFSETQRNKGNFPGRFSGRQFSNSRSEMNVSTLELGDSALYLCASSDGRRLGYTFGSGTRLTVV.

The chain has TRBV7-9 and TRBJ1-1; TRBD1 matches at 8 bases. Per the germline V gene, CDR1 is SEHNR and CDR2 is FQNEAQ (reference sequence). V was clipped by 6 bases and J by 4 bases; unmatched bases: 4. This CDR3 has 13 amino acids. CDR3 in amino acids: CASRETGGTEAFF. The CDR3 DNA reads TGTGCCAGCAGGGAAACAGGGGGCACTGAAGCTTTCTTT.

The gene calls are TRBV30 and TRBJ1-2; D is uncertain. The CDR3 is made up of 13 amino acids. V gave up 2 bases and J gave up 0 bases, with 7 bases separating them. Germline assignment: CDR1 GTSNPN and CDR2 SVGIG (reference sequence). Written as DNA, the CDR3 is TGTGCCTGGAGTCCCGGAGCTAACTATGGCTACACCTTC. Encoded protein: CAWSPGANYGYTF.

The gene calls are TRBV5-1 and TRBJ2-5; D not resolved. The germline V gene has CDR1 SGHRS and CDR2 YFSETQ. The length of the CDR3 is 14 residues. Trimming removed 0 bases at V and 2 bases at J, with 8 bases between. CDR3 amino acids: CASSLASSQETQYF. CDR3 bases: TGCGCCAGCAGCTTGGCCTCCAGTCAAGAGACCCAGTACTTC.

The chain recombines TRBV7-9 with TRBJ2-7; perhaps TRBD2 as D (6 bases). The CDR3 has 13 residues. The germline V gene encodes CDR1 SEHNR and CDR2 FQNEAQ (reference sequence). Trimming removed 1 base at V and 6 bases at J, with 10 bases between. The CDR3 region has the DNA TGTGCCAGCAGCTTAGACCCCGGGGGCGAGCAGTACTTC. It yields the protein CASSLDPGGEQYF.

V is TRBV10-3 and J is TRBJ2-7; D is perhaps TRBD1 (5 bases). This CDR3 contains 14 residues. The V gene lost 3 bases and the J gene lost 2 bases, with 11 bases spanning the gap. Germline V gives CDR1 ENHRY, CDR2 SYGVKD. CDR3 protein: CAISDKAGPYEQYF. The DNA of the CDR3 is TGTGCCATCAGTGATAAAGCAGGGCCCTACGAGCAGTACTTC.

This clone was seen once. The gene calls are TRBV9 and TRBJ2-1; no clear D. The length of the CDR3 is 15 residues. Germline CDR1 and CDR2: SGDLS and YYNGEE. V lost 3 bases, J lost 4 bases, and 14 bases lay in between. The DNA for the CDR3 is TGTGCCAGCAGCGCCCCCGGTACGGTGTACAATGAGCAGTTCTTC. Translated, it gives CASSAPGTVYNEQFF.